These T cell receptor beta chains were read from a single sample in a study of kidney transplant recipient with SARS-CoV-2 infection. TCRdb reprocessed the reads via MiXCR and lists one record per CDR3 protein. Of some 220,000 distinct CDR3 sequences detected, about 28% appear once; the ten largest clones hold roughly 7%. This sample comprised a blood sample, obtained at baseline and between days 110 and 120 from a kidney transplant recipient. The source of these receptors is a male patient aged 25-45 years who had COVID-19 and was a kidney transplant recipient. The T cells may partly be graft donor cells. Each CDR3 is given with its conserved first and last residue. The D gene is left open where the match is weak. The size entry is marked missing in some rows and otherwise reads once, few, many or a size class.

>TRBV29-1|TRBJ2-6|NA|NA
TGCAGCGTTGGAGAGCCCTCTGGGGCCAACGTCCTGACTTTC
CSVGEPSGANVLTF
>TRBV24-1|TRBJ1-2|NA|NA
TGTGCCACCAGTAATGCTGTTAGTACCAGAAAGACCTATGGCTACACCTTC
CATSNAVSTRKTYGYTF
>TRBV5-6|TRBJ1-2|NA|NA
TGTGCCAGCTTGGGGATCAGTAGTCGAAGGACCTATGGCTACACCTTC
CASLGISSRRTYGYTF
>TRBV20-1|TRBJ2-1|few|TRBD2
TGCAGTGCTAGAGTTCTAGCGGGGGCTTACAATGAGCAGTTCTTC
CSARVLAGAYNEQFF
>TRBV18|TRBJ2-7|many|TRBD1
TGTGCCAGCTCACCTGGACAGGGACACGAGCAGTACTTC
CASSPGQGHEQYF
>TRBV19|TRBJ2-1|many|TRBD2
TGTGCCAGTAGTATGGGAGGGGCCTACAATGAGCAGTTCTTC
CASSMGGAYNEQFF
>TRBV6-5|TRBJ2-7|many|NA
TGTGCCAGCAGCGCCCTAAATGGGCCAATTGTAACCTACGAGCAGTACTTC
CASSALNGPIVTYEQYF
>TRBV20-1|TRBJ2-1|few|NA
TGCAGTGCTAGACAATCCCTTCCCAATGAGCAGTTCTTC
CSARQSLPNEQFF
>TRBV4-3|TRBJ1-3|many|NA
TGCGCCAGCAGCCAGACGGATCGAAACACCATATATTTT
CASSQTDRNTIYF
>TRBV7-9|TRBJ1-4|many|TRBD1
TGTGCCAGCAGCCCAAAGACAGGGGCGGCAACTAATGAAAAACTGTTTTTT
CASSPKTGAATNEKLFF
>TRBV5-4|TRBJ1-2|many|TRBD1
TGTGCCAGCAGTCGTACCGGGACAGGGGGCAGTGATGGCTACACCTTC
CASSRTGTGGSDGYTF
>TRBV23-1|TRBJ2-3|NA|NA
TGCGCCAGCAGAACCGGGGGAGATACGCAGTATTTT
CASRTGGDTQYF
>TRBV4-2|TRBJ2-1|many|TRBD1
TGTGCCAGCAGCCAAGCCCCCGGACAGGGGGCGGATGAGCAGTTCTTC
CASSQAPGQGADEQFF
>TRBV3-1|TRBJ1-1|many|NA
TGTGCCAGCAGCTGGCCCGATCCCATTTCAATTCGCACTGAAGCTTTCTTT
CASSWPDPISIRTEAFF
>TRBV6-1|TRBJ1-2|many|NA
TGTGCCAGCAGTGCGGAGCGCTCTATGCGAAAGACCTATGGCTACACCTTC
CASSAERSMRKTYGYTF
>TRBV5-8|TRBJ2-2|many|NA
TGTGCCAGCAGCTTGATAGGTGTCCGTCCAGGGGAGCTGTTTTTT
CASSLIGVRPGELFF
>TRBV3-1|TRBJ1-6|many|TRBD1
TGTGCCAGCAGCCAAGAAAGAGGGTTTACAGGGGCAGGGATGAATTCACCCCTCCACTTT
CASSQERGFTGAGMNSPLHF
>TRBV2|TRBJ1-1|many|NA
TGTGCCAGCAGTGAACGTTCAACTGAAGCTTTCTTT
CASSERSTEAFF
>TRBV9|TRBJ1-1|many|NA
TGTGCCAGCAGCGTAAGCGGGGGCGATCACACTGAAGCTTTCTTT
CASSVSGGDHTEAFF
>TRBV7-6|TRBJ2-5|few|NA
TGTGCCAGCAGCTTAGCGTTGTCAGAGACCCAGTACTTC
CASSLALSETQYF
>TRBV7-6|TRBJ1-2|many|NA
TGTGCCAGCAGCATCTTCTATGAATCTCGAAAGACCTATGGCTACACCTTC
CASSIFYESRKTYGYTF
>TRBV7-2|TRBJ2-1|NA|NA
TGTGCCAGCAGACATGGGCCAGACGGGGTCAATGAGCAGTTCTTC
CASRHGPDGVNEQFF
>TRBV6-1|TRBJ1-3|NA|NA
TGTGCCAGCAGCCATCGGGGCACTCTTTCCTCTGGAAACACCATATATTTT
CASSHRGTLSSGNTIYF
>TRBV7-7|TRBJ1-2|many|NA
TGTGCCAGCAGCACTGTAACTAAGTGCCGAAAGACCTATGGCTACACCTTC
CASSTVTKCRKTYGYTF